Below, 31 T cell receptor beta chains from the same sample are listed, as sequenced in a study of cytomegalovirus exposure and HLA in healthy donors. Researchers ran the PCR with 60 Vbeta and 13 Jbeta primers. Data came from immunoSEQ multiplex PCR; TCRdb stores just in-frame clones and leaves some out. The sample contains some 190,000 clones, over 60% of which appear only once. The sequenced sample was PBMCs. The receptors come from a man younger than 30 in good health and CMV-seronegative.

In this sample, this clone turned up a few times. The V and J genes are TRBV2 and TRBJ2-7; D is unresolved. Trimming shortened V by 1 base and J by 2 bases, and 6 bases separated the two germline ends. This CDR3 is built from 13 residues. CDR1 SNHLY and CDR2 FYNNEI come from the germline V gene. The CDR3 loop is CASSEEVAYEQYF. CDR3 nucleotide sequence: TGTGCCAGCAGTGAAGAAGTAGCCTACGAGCAGTACTTC.

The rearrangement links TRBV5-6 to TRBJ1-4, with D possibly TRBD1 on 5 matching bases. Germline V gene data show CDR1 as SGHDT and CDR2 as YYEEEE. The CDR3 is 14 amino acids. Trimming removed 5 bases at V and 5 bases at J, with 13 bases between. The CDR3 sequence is CASRSTAHNEKLFF. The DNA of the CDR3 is TGTGCCAGCAGGTCGACAGCTCACAATGAAAAACTGTTTTTT.

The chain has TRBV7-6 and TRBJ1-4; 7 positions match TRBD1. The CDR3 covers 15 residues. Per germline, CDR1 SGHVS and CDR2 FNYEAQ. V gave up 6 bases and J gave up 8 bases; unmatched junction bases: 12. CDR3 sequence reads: CASSLAGQVGEKLFF. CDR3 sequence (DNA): TGTGCCAGCAGTCTTGCAGGACAGGTTGGGGAAAAACTGTTTTTT.

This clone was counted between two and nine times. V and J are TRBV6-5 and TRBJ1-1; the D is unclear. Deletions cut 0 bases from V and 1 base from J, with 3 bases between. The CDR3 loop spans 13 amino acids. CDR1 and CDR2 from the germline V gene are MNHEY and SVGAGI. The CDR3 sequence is CASSYSWNTEAFF. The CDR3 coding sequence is TGTGCCAGCAGTTACTCCTGGAACACTGAAGCTTTCTTT.

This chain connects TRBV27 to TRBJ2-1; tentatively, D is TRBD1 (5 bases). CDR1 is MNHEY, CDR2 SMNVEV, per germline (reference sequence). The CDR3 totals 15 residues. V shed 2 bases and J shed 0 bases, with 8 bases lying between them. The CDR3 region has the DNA TGTGCCAGCAGTTTAGACAGTAGCTCCTACAATGAGCAGTTCTTC. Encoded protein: CASSLDSSSYNEQFF.

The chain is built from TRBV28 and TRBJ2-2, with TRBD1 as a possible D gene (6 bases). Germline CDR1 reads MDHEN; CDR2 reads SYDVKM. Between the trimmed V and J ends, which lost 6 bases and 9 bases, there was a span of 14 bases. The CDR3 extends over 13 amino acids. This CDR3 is CASRPSGTRELFF. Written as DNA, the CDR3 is TGTGCCAGCAGGCCCTCCGGGACAAGGGAGCTGTTTTTT.

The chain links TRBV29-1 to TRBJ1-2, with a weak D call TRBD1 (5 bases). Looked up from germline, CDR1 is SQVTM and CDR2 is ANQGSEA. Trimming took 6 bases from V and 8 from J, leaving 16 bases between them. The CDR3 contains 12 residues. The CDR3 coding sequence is TGCAGCGTGCCCAGGGTTCTAAGCGGCTACACCTTC. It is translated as CSVPRVLSGYTF.

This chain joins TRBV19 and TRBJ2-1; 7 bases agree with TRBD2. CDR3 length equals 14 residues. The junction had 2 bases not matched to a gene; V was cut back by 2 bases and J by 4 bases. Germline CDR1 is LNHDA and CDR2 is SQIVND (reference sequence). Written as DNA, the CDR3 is TGTGCCAGTAGTATACTGGGAGGGTACAATGAGCAGTTCTTC. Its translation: CASSILGGYNEQFF.

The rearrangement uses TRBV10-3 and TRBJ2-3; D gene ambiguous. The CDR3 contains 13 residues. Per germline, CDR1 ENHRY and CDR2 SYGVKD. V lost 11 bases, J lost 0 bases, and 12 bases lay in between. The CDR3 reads CAFSGRSTDTQYF. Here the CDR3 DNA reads TGTGCCTTTAGTGGCAGGAGCACAGATACGCAGTATTTT.

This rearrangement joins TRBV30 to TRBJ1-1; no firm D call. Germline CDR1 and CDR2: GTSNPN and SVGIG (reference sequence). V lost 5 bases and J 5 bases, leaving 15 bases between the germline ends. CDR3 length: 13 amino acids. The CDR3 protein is CAWADNPWTEAFF. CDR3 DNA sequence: TGTGCCTGGGCAGACAACCCTTGGACTGAAGCTTTCTTT.

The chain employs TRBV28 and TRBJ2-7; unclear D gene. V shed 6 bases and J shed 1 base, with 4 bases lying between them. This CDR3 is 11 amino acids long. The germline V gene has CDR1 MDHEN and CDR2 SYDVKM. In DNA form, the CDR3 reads TGTGCCAGCAGCGTTTCCTACGAGCAGTACTTC. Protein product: CASSVSYEQYF.

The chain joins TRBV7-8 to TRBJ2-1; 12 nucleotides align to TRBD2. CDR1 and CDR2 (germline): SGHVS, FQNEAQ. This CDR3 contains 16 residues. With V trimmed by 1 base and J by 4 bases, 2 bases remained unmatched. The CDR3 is CASSLGLAGVYNEQFF. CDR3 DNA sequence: TGTGCCAGCAGCTTAGGACTAGCGGGGGTGTACAATGAGCAGTTCTTC.

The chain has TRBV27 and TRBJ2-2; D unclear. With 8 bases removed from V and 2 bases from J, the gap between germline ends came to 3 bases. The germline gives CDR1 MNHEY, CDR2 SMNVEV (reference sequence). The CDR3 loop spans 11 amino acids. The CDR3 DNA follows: TGTGCCAGCCATAACACCGGGGAGCTGTTTTTT. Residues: CASHNTGELFF.

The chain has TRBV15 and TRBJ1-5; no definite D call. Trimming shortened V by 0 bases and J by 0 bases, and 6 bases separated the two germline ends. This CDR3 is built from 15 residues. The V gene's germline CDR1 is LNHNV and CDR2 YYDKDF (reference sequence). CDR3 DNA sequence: TGTGCCACCAGCAGAGAGAGGGCTAGCAATCAGCCCCAGCATTTT. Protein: CATSRERASNQPQHF.

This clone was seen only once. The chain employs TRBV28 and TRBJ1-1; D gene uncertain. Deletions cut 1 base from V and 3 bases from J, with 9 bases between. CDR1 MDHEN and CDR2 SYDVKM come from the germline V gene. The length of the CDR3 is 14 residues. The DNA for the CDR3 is TGTGCCAGCAGTTTATATCAGAGGGACACTGAAGCTTTCTTT. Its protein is CASSLYQRDTEAFF.

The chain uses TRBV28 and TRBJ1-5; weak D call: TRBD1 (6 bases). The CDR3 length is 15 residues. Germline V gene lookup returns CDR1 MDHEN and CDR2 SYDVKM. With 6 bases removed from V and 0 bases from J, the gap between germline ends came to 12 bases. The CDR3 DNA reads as TGTGCCAGCAGATCAGGGGACGGTAGCAATCAGCCCCAGCATTTT. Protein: CASRSGDGSNQPQHF.

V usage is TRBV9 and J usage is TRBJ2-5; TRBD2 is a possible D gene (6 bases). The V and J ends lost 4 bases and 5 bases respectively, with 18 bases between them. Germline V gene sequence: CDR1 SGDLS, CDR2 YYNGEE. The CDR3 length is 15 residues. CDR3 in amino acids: CASSPRPSVRETQYF. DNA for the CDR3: TGTGCCAGCAGCCCGCGGCCTAGCGTCCGGGAGACCCAGTACTTC.

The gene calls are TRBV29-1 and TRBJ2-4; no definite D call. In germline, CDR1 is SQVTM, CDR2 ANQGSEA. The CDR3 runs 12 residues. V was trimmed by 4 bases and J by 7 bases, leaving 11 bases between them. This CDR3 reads CSVGDLANIQYF. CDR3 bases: TGCAGCGTTGGTGATTTAGCCAACATTCAGTACTTC.

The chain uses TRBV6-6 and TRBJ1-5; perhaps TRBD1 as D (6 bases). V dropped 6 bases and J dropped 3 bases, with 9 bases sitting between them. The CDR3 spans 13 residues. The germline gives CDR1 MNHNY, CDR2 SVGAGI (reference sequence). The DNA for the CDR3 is TGTGCCAGCAGACGGACAGTCAATCAGCCCCAGCATTTT. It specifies CASRRTVNQPQHF.

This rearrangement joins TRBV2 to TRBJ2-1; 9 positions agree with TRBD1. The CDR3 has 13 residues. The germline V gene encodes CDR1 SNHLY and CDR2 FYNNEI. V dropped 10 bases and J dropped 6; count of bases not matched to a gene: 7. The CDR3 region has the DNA TGTGCCATCGGGACAGGGAATGGCAATGAGCAGTTCTTC. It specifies CAIGTGNGNEQFF.

CDR3 region: CASSPRRDQPQHF. As DNA, the CDR3 is TGTGCCAGCTCACCACGGAGGGATCAGCCCCAGCATTTT. The V call is TRBV18, the J call TRBJ1-5; D uncertain. V lost 1 base, J lost 5 bases, and 6 bases lay in between. The CDR3 has 13 amino acids. Germline CDR1 KGHSH, CDR2 LQKENI.

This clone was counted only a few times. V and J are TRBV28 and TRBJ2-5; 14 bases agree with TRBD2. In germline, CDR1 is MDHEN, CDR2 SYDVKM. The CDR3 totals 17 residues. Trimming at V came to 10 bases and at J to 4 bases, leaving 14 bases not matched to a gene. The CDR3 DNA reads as TGTGCCATCACTCCGGGACTAGCGGGAGCTCGGTTAGAGACCCAGTACTTC. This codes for CAITPGLAGARLETQYF. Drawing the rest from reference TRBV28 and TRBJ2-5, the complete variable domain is DVKVTQSSRYLVKRTGEKVFLECVQDMDHENMFWYRQDPGLGLRLIYFSYDVKMKEKGDIPEGYSVSREKKERFSLILESASTNQTSMYLCAITPGLAGARLETQYFGPGTRLLVL.

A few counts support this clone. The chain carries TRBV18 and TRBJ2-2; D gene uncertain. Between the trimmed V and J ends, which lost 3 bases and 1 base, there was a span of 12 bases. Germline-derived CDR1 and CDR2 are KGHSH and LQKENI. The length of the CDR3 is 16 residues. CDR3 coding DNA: TGTGCCAGCTCACCCTTCGTCCCGGGGAACACCGGGGAGCTGTTTTTT. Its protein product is CASSPFVPGNTGELFF. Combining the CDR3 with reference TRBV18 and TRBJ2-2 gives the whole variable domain NAGVMQNPRHLVRRRGQEARLRCSPMKGHSHVYWYRQLPEEGLKFMVYLQKENIIDESGMPKERFSAEFPKEGPSILRIQQVVRGDSAAYFCASSPFVPGNTGELFFGEGSRLTVL.

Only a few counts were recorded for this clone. The CDR3 sequence: CTSRRGGSGNEQFF. In DNA form, the CDR3 reads TGCACCAGCAGACGGGGGGGCTCGGGAAATGAGCAGTTCTTC. The V call is TRBV1, the J call TRBJ2-1; the table names TRBD2, a call not compared with the DNA. TRBV1 is designated a pseudogene. CDR3 length: 14 amino acids.

In nucleotides, the CDR3 is TGTGCCAGCAGTTTATCCCCTAGCGGGAGGGGCTCCTACGAGCAGTACTTC. This gives the protein CASSLSPSGRGSYEQYF. The chain recombines TRBV27 with TRBJ2-7; 12 bases fit TRBD2. CDR1 is MNHEY, CDR2 SMNVEV, per germline (reference sequence). The CDR3 is 17 residues long. V lost 0 bases to trimming and J lost 0 bases; unmatched junction nucleotides: 3.

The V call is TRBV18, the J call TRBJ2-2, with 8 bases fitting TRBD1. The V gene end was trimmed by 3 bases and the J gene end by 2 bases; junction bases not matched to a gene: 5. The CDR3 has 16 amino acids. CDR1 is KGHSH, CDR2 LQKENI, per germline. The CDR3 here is CASSPGQGSNTGELFF. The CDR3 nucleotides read TGTGCCAGCTCACCCGGACAGGGATCCAACACCGGGGAGCTGTTTTTT.

The CDR3 nucleotides are TGTGCCAGCAGCCCCCGGGACAGGGGTATTGACTATGGCTACACCTTC. Amino acid sequence: CASSPRDRGIDYGYTF. The V and J genes are TRBV4-2 and TRBJ1-2, with 10 bases lining up with TRBD1. This CDR3 spans 16 amino acids. Germline CDR1 reads LGHNA; CDR2 reads YNFKEQ. J lost 3 bases, V lost 4 bases, and 8 bases had no gene match.

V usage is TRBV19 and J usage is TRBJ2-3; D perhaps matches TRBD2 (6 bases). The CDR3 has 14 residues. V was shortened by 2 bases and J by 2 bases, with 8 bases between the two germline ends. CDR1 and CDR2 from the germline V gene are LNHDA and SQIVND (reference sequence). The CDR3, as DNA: TGTGCCAGTAGTATAAAGCGGGCCACAGATACGCAGTATTTT. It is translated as CASSIKRATDTQYF.

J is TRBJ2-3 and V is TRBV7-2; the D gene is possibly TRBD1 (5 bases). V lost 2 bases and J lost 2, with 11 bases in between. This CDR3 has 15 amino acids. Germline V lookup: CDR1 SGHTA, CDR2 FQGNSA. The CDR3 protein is CASSLPGQYTDTQYF. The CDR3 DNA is TGTGCCAGCAGCTTACCCGGACAATACACAGATACGCAGTATTTT.

The CDR3 protein is CASSLRGLRNTEAFF. The CDR3, as DNA: TGCGCCAGCAGCTTGAGGGGGCTGAGGAACACTGAAGCTTTCTTT. The rearrangement joins TRBV5-1 to TRBJ1-1; 7 bases match TRBD1. Germline CDR1 and CDR2: SGHRS and YFSETQ. The V and J ends lost 1 base and 1 base, in that order; junction bases with no gene match: 4. The CDR3 is 15 residues long.

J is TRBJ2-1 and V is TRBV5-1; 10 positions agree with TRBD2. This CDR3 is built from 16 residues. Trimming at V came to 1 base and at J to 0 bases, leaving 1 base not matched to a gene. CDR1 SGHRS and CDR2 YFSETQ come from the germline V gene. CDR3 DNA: TGCGCCAGCAGCTTGCCTAGCGGGAGCTCCTACAATGAGCAGTTCTTC. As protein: CASSLPSGSSYNEQFF.